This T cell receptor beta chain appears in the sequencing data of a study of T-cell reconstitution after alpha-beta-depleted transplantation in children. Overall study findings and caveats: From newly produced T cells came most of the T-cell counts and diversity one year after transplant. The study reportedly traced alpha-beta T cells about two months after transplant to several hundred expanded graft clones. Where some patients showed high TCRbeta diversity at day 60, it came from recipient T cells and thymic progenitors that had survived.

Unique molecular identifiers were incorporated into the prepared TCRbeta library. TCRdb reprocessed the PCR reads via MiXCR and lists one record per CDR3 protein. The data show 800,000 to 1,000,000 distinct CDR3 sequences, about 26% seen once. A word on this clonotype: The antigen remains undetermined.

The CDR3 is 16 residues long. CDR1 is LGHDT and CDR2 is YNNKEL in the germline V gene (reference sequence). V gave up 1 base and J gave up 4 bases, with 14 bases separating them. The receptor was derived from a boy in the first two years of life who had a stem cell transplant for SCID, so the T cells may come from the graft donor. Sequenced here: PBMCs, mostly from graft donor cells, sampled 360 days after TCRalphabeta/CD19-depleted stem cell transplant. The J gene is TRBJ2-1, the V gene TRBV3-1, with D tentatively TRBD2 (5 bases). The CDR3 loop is CASSQVPMGRYNEQFF. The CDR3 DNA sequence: TGTGCCAGCAGCCAAGTCCCGATGGGGAGATACAATGAGCAGTTCTTC.